The present entry profiles one TCR beta chain with its context. Without the conserved terminal phenylalanine or tryptophan, this CDR3 likely stems from a read error. This specimen belongs to a study of T cells in Graves' hyperthyroidism and ophthalmopathy. Amplified TCR beta CDR3 regions came from RNA transcripts. The TCR CDR3 was amplified in a first-round RT-PCR using the HTBI primer set. TCRdb re-called the multiplex PCR reads with MiXCR, one entry per CDR3 protein. The table includes 500,000 to 600,000 distinct CDR3 sequences, 46% detected once. The study left out patients who had uncontrolled infection, other autoimmune disease, pregnancy or lactation. V dropped 1 base and J dropped 2 bases, with 9 bases sitting between them. The V gene's germline CDR1 is SGHDT and CDR2 YYEEEE. CDR3 length: 14 residues.

This sequence was found in an adult woman with Graves' disease, either hyperthyroidism or ophthalmopathy (not recorded which). The specimen sequenced was peripheral blood or thyroid tissue (not recorded which). The chain employs TRBV5-6 and TRBJ2-5; the D is unclear. The CDR3 sequence is CASSLISEQETQYL. Written as DNA, the CDR3 is TGTGCCAGCAGCTTGATCAGCGAACAAGAGACCCAGTACCTC.